One and the same sample provided the 30 T cell receptor beta chains below, sequenced in a study of breast tumors, draining lymph nodes, adjacent tissues. Breast cancer patients provided tissue from their axillary draining lymph nodes. TCRdb processed the multiplex PCR reads anew with MiXCR; each CDR3 protein has one entry. The sample records around 230,000 distinct CDR3 sequences, approximately 29% being singletons. Sequencing input: axillary lymph node tissue. These receptor sequences come from a female donor with breast cancer. Some clones in this sample may be carry-over from other donors' samples.

This clonotype was found many times. V and J are TRBV6-5 and TRBJ2-2; 9 nucleotides agree with TRBD2. After removal of 2 bases from V and 7 bases from J, the junction contained 8 bases not matched to a gene. Germline values: CDR1 MNHEY, CDR2 SVGAGI. The CDR3 sequence is 16 residues long. In nucleotides, the CDR3 is TGTGCCAGCAGTTACGGGACTAGCCGGGCGCACGGGGAGCTGTTTTTT. This codes for CASSYGTSRAHGELFF.

The table lists this clonotype with many counts. One end of the junction fails to match germline, which may point to a read error. This chain links TRBV29-1 with TRBJ2-1, with 7 bases that match TRBD2. CDR3 length: 14 residues. Germline CDR1 SQVTM, CDR2 ANQGSEA. DNA for the CDR3: TGCAGCGCTGAAAGCGGGATGGGCTACAATGAGCAGTTCTTC. Translated, it gives CSAESGMGYNEQFF.

This clonotype was seen at least ten times. The chain recombines TRBV15 with TRBJ2-1; 11 bases map to TRBD2. Germline lookup yields CDR1 LNHNV and CDR2 YYDKDF (reference sequence). V gave up 5 bases and J gave up 4 bases; unmatched junction bases: 4. The CDR3 covers 15 residues. The CDR3 DNA reads TGTGCCACCAGCGCGGGGACTAGCGGATACAATGAGCAGTTCTTC. This sequence encodes CATSAGTSGYNEQFF.

V usage is TRBV7-2 and J usage is TRBJ2-3, with 9 bases aligning to TRBD1. CDR1 is SGHTA and CDR2 is FQGNSA in the germline V gene. This CDR3 region has 17 residues. J was trimmed by 10 bases and V by 4 bases; bases with no gene match: 18. DNA of the CDR3: TGTGCCAGCAGCTCAGGGACAGGGTGGTCGGAGGGGGCTCCGCAGTATTTT. As protein: CASSSGTGWSEGAPQYF. Drawing the rest from reference TRBV7-2 and TRBJ2-3, the complete variable domain is GAGVSQSPSNKVTEKGKDVELRCDPISGHTALYWYRQSLGQGLEFLIYFQGNSAPDKSGLPSDRFSAERTGGSVSTLTIQRTQQEDSAVYLCASSSGTGWSEGAPQYFGPGTRLTVL.

This clonotype has ten or more counts. This chain uses TRBV4-3 with TRBJ2-1, with 7 bases aligning to TRBD2. The germline gives CDR1 LGHNA, CDR2 YSLEER. The CDR3 loop spans 15 amino acids. Trimming took 2 bases from V and 4 from J; bases not matched to a gene: 5. The CDR3: CASSQYRGRYNEQFF. The CDR3 DNA reads TGCGCCAGCAGCCAATATCGCGGGAGATACAATGAGCAGTTCTTC.

This rearrangement joins TRBV7-2 to TRBJ1-4; D gene unclear. V gave up 3 bases and J gave up 0 bases, with 5 bases separating them. The germline V gene encodes CDR1 SGHTA and CDR2 FQGNSA. The CDR3 loop spans 14 amino acids. CDR3 loop: CASSFHATNEKLFF. The CDR3 DNA follows: TGTGCCAGCAGCTTTCACGCAACTAATGAAAAACTGTTTTTT.

This clonotype has ten or more counts. The V gene is TRBV3-1, the J gene TRBJ1-5; TRBD1 agrees at 8 bases. Germline CDR1 LGHDT, CDR2 YNNKEL (reference sequence). V lost 2 bases and J lost 4; bases outside the gene matches: 4. The CDR3 length is 15 residues. The CDR3 protein is CASSQTTGANQPQHF. CDR3 sequence (DNA): TGTGCCAGCAGCCAAACGACAGGGGCTAATCAGCCCCAGCATTTT.

To note about this clonotype: At one end the junction does not follow the germline gene, possibly because of a read error. The chain links TRBV6-4 to TRBJ2-2; 10 nucleotides agree with TRBD2. This CDR3 is 17 amino acids long. Germline assignment: CDR1 MRHNA and CDR2 SNTAGT. The DNA of the CDR3 is TGCGCCAGCATCTCTCCACCTAGCGGGAGAGACACCGGGGAGCTGTTTTTT. Protein sequence: CASISPPSGRDTGELFF.

This clonotype was found many times. This rearrangement joins TRBV12-3 or TRBV12-4 to TRBJ2-7; 12 bases are shared with TRBD2. The CDR3 has 16 residues. Losses at the gene ends were 4 bases for V and 4 bases for J; bases not matched to a gene: 8. CDR3 coding DNA: TGTGCCAGCAGTTCTAAAAACCTAGCGGGGGGGTACGAGCAGTACTTC. Translation gives CASSSKNLAGGYEQYF.

This clonotype was seen repeatedly, ten times or more. The chain recombines TRBV30 with TRBJ1-3; no firm D call. CDR1 is GTSNPN and CDR2 is SVGIG in the germline V gene (reference sequence). V lost 4 bases to trimming and J lost 0 bases, with 16 bases between them. The CDR3 has 16 amino acids. CDR3 coding DNA: TGTGCCTGGAAACCCCCCTGGGGTTACTCTGGAAACACCATATATTTT. This gives the protein CAWKPPWGYSGNTIYF.

This clonotype came up many times. The rearrangement links TRBV11-2 to TRBJ2-7, with TRBD2 matching over 8 bases. The junction had 4 bases not matched to a gene; V was cut back by 8 bases and J by 4 bases. CDR1 is SGHAT, CDR2 FQNNGV, per germline. The CDR3 has 12 amino acids. CDR3: CASREGVYEQYF. The CDR3 DNA reads TGTGCCAGCCGGGAGGGAGTTTACGAGCAGTACTTC.

This clonotype has ten or more counts. The chain links TRBV6-6 to TRBJ1-2; D unresolved. In germline, CDR1 is MNHNY, CDR2 SVGAGI (reference sequence). Trimming cost V 9 bases and J 6 bases, with 11 bases left between them. The CDR3 extends over 11 amino acids. The CDR3 DNA reads TGTGCCAGTTACAGCCAGAATGGCTACACCTTC. As protein: CASYSQNGYTF.

A few counts support this clonotype. A much bigger clone sits one base away, suggesting this may be a read error. The CDR3 protein is CSARGTDVYTEQFF. The CDR3 DNA is TGCAGTGCTAGGGGGACCGACGTCTACACTGAGCAGTTCTTC. This rearrangement joins TRBV20-1 to TRBJ2-1; TRBD1 or TRBD2 may be the D gene (5 bases each). The CDR3 totals 14 residues. Germline-derived CDR1 and CDR2 are DFQATT and SNEGSKA (reference sequence).

This clonotype was counted ten times or more. V is TRBV11-2 and J is TRBJ2-7; a possible D gene is TRBD2 (6 bases). This CDR3 region has 14 residues. Trimming removed 2 bases from V and 2 bases from J, with 10 bases in between. Germline lookup yields CDR1 SGHAT and CDR2 FQNNGV. CDR3 sequence (DNA): TGTGCCAGCAGCTTACTTAGCGGAACCTACGAGCAGTACTTC. This sequence encodes CASSLLSGTYEQYF.

The chain couples TRBV29-1 to TRBJ2-2; possibly TRBD1 for D (5 bases). V lost 3 bases and J lost 4, with 12 bases in between. Germline lookup yields CDR1 SQVTM and CDR2 ANQGSEA. CDR3 length: 14 amino acids. CDR3 nucleotide sequence: TGCAGCGTTGAGGAATTCCAGGGCACCGGGGAGCTGTTTTTT. This codes for CSVEEFQGTGELFF.

This clonotype was recorded many times. The CDR3: CASSPTWNEQFF. The CDR3, as DNA: TGTGCCAGCAGTCCCACGTGGAATGAGCAGTTCTTC. This chain connects TRBV27 to TRBJ2-1; D remains unclear. This CDR3 has 12 residues. Germline CDR1 is MNHEY and CDR2 is SMNVEV (reference sequence). Trimming left V 5 bases short and J 7 bases short, with 9 bases between.

V is TRBV18 and J is TRBJ1-1, with 7 bases fitting TRBD1. From germline, CDR1 is KGHSH and CDR2 LQKENI. Trimming cost V 2 bases and J 0 bases; bases outside gene matches: 3. The CDR3 spans 15 residues. In nucleotides, the CDR3 is TGTGCCAGCTCACCAGAGGGACAGCTGAACACTGAAGCTTTCTTT. It codes for CASSPEGQLNTEAFF.

This clonotype was seen ten or more times. The chain has TRBV5-4 and TRBJ2-5; TRBD1 matches 8 bases. Unmatched junction bases numbered 11, after V lost 1 base and J lost 9 bases. This CDR3 has 15 residues. Per the germline V gene, CDR1 is SGHNT and CDR2 is YYREEE (reference sequence). The CDR3 DNA reads TGTGCCAGCAGCTTGTGGGACAGGCCATCGGGGTCCCAGTACTTC. Translating it yields CASSLWDRPSGSQYF.

The chain combines TRBV7-3 with TRBJ2-4; 10 nucleotides align to TRBD2. V dropped 5 bases and J dropped 9; count of bases not matched to a gene: 10. The CDR3 extends over 15 amino acids. Germline V gives CDR1 SGHTA, CDR2 FQGTGA. The CDR3 here is CASSPGTSGNGIQYF. The CDR3 nucleotides are TGTGCCAGCAGCCCCGGCACTAGCGGGAACGGCATTCAGTACTTC.

This clonotype has a count of ten or more. The rearrangement uses TRBV20-1 and TRBJ2-1, with D maybe TRBD2 (6 bases). The CDR3 is 13 residues long. The V gene lost 3 bases and the J gene lost 9 bases, with 15 bases spanning the gap. From germline, CDR1 is DFQATT and CDR2 SNEGSKA (reference sequence). CDR3 region: CSARLEGFGEQFF. In DNA form, the CDR3 reads TGCAGTGCTAGGCTGGAGGGGTTTGGTGAGCAGTTCTTC.

This clonotype was observed at least ten times. J is TRBJ2-5 and V is TRBV20-1; D not certain. The CDR3 length is 12 residues. CDR1 and CDR2 from the germline V gene are DFQATT and SNEGSKA (reference sequence). V lost 4 bases and J lost 2, with 8 bases in between. The DNA for the CDR3 is TGCAGTGCTATGTTTAATCAAGAGACCCAGTACTTC. This codes for CSAMFNQETQYF.

This clonotype occurred many times. The chain employs TRBV5-4 and TRBJ2-1; 10 bases are a match to TRBD2. The CDR3 runs to 14 residues. Looked up from germline, CDR1 is SGHNT and CDR2 is YYREEE (reference sequence). The V segment lost 9 bases and the J segment 4 bases; nucleotides outside the gene matches: 7. The CDR3 loop reads CATLAGESYNEQFF. DNA of the CDR3: TGTGCCACTCTAGCGGGAGAGTCGTACAATGAGCAGTTCTTC.

Turning to this clonotype: A much larger clone differs by one base, so this may be a read error. The chain combines TRBV3-1 with TRBJ2-2, with TRBD2 as a possible D gene (5 bases). The ends were cut back, 3 bases at V and 4 bases at J, with 9 bases in the middle. The CDR3 totals 14 residues. Germline CDR1 and CDR2: LGHDT and YNNKEL (reference sequence). The CDR3 sequence: CASSHETITGELFF. CDR3 DNA sequence: TGTGCCAGCAGCCATGAGACTATCACCGGGGAGCTGTTTTTT.

Of note for this clonotype: This sequence may be a read error, since a much larger clone differs from it by one base. V usage is TRBV5-1 and J usage is TRBJ2-7; 10 bases are shared with TRBD2. The CDR3 runs to 13 residues. CDR1 is SGHRS and CDR2 is YFSETQ in the germline V gene. The CDR3 DNA reads TGCGCCAGCCAGCGGGAGGGATCCTACGACCAGTACTTC. The encoded protein is CASQREGSYDQYF. Combining the CDR3 with reference TRBV5-1 and TRBJ2-7 gives the whole variable domain KAGVTQTPRYLIKTRGQQVTLSCSPISGHRSVSWYQQTPGQGLQFLFEYFSETQRNKGNFPGRFSGRQFSNSRSEMNVSTLELGDSALYLCASQREGSYDQYFGPGTRLTVT.

The chain uses TRBV19 and TRBJ2-2; D is perhaps TRBD2 (5 bases). Trimming took 10 bases from V and 4 from J, leaving 16 bases between them. CDR3 size: 14 residues. Germline lookup yields CDR1 LNHDA and CDR2 SQIVND (reference sequence). The CDR3 coding sequence is TGTGCCACTCAGAGGGCGAGGAGCACCGGGGAGCTGTTTTTT. Its protein is CATQRARSTGELFF.

This clonotype was seen at least ten times. The chain is built from TRBV9 and TRBJ2-2, with D tentatively TRBD1 (6 bases). The germline gives CDR1 SGDLS, CDR2 YYNGEE. The CDR3 is 13 residues long. The ends were cut back, 1 base at V and 7 bases at J, with 8 bases in the middle. The DNA of the CDR3 is TGTGCCAGCAGCGTATCAGGGGTCGGGGAGCTGTTTTTT. This gives the protein CASSVSGVGELFF.

The table lists this clonotype with a few counts. A much larger clone lies one base from this, so it may be a read error. A read error is likely, as this CDR3 ends without the conserved phenylalanine or tryptophan. Because the CDR3's place on the DNA is in doubt, the DNA is left out and the CDR3 is given as listed by TCRdb. The genes are TRBV18 and TRBJ2-1; the D call of TRBD2 is as the table states it, not checked on the DNA. Germline V gene sequence: CDR1 KGHSH, CDR2 LQKENI. The length of the CDR3 is 11 amino acids, counting both ends. The chain's CDR3 is CASSPGTNKFL.

This clonotype was detected many times. The V and J genes are TRBV9 and TRBJ2-5; D might be TRBD2 (5 bases). CDR1 and CDR2 (germline): SGDLS, YYNGEE. CDR3 length: 15 residues. V was cut by 3 bases and J by 7 bases, with 19 bases left in between. The CDR3 protein is CASSAPGTGRGTQYF. The CDR3 DNA sequence: TGTGCCAGCAGCGCCCCGGGTACTGGACGGGGGACCCAGTACTTC.

In its sample, this clonotype was seen many times. The chain carries TRBV28 and TRBJ1-6; D is uncertain. Germline CDR1 MDHEN, CDR2 SYDVKM. The CDR3 has 15 amino acids. The V end lost 5 bases, the J end lost 9 bases, and 17 bases lay between the germline ends. DNA of the CDR3: TGTGCCAGCAGTCCACAACACGGTCAGATTTCACCCCTCCACTTT. It encodes CASSPQHGQISPLHF.

This clonotype was found a few times. A much larger clone differs from this one at a single base, so this may be a read error. The chain couples TRBV5-4 to TRBJ2-1, with D uncertain. CDR3 size: 12 residues. Germline CDR1 reads SGHNT; CDR2 reads YYREEE (reference sequence). The CDR3 DNA is TGTGCCAGCAGCTTAGCGTACACTGAGCAGTTCTTC. Protein: CASSLAYTEQFF.